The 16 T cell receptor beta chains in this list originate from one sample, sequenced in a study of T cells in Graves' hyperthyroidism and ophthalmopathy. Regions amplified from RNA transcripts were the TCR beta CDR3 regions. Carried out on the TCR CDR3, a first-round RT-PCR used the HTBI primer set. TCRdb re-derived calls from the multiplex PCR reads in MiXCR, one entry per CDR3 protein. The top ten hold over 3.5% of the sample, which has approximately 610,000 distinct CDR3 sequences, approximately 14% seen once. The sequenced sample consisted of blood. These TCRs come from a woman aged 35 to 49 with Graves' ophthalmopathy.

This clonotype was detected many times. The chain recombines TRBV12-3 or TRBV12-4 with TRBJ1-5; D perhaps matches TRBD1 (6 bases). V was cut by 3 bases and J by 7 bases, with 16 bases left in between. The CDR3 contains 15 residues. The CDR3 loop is CASSFNRALWQPQHF. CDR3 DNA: TGTGCCAGCAGTTTCAACAGGGCACTTTGGCAGCCCCAGCATTTT.

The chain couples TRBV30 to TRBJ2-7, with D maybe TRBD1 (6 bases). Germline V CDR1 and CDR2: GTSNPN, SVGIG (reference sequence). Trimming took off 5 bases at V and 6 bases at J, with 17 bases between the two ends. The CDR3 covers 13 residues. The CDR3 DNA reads TGTGCCTGGGAGGGACACACCCCCGGCGAGCAGTACTTC. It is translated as CAWEGHTPGEQYF. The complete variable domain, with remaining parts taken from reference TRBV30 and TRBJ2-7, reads SQTIHQWPATLVQPVGSPLSLECTVEGTSNPNLYWYRQAAGRGLQLLFYSVGIGQISSEVPQNLSASRPQDRQFILSSKKLLLSDSGFYLCAWEGHTPGEQYFGPGTRLTVT.

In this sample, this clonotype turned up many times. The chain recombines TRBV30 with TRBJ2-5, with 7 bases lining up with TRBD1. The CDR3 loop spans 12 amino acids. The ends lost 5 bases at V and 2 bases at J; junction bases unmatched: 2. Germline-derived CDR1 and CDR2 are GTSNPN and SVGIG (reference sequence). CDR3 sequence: CAWDRDQETQYF. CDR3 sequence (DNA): TGTGCCTGGGACAGGGATCAAGAGACCCAGTACTTC.

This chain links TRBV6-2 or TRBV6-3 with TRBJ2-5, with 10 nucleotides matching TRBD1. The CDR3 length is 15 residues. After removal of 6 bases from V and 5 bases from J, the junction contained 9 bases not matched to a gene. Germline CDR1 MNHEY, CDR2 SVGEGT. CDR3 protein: CASRSGQGVLETQYF. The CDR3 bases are TGTGCCAGCAGGAGCGGACAGGGGGTGTTGGAGACCCAGTACTTC.

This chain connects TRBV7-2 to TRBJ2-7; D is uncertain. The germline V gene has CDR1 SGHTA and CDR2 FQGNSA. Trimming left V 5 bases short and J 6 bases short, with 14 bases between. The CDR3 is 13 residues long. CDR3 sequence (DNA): TGTGCCAGCAGCCCTGTCCCGGCCGGCGAGCAGTACTTC. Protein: CASSPVPAGEQYF.

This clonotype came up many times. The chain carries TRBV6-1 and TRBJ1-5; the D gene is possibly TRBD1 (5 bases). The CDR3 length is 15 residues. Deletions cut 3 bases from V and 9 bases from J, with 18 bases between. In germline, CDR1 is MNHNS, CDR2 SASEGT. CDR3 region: CASSEGTTAQRPQHF. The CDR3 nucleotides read TGTGCCAGCAGTGAGGGGACCACGGCTCAAAGGCCCCAGCATTTT.

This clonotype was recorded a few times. DNA of the CDR3: TGTGCCAGCAGCCCCCCGACACTTACCTACGAGCAGTACTTC. It is translated as CASSPPTLTYEQYF. V gene TRBV5-6 combines with J gene TRBJ2-7; D unresolved. This CDR3 contains 14 residues. The germline V and J ends were trimmed by 4 bases and 2 bases, with 13 bases remaining between them. The germline V gene has CDR1 SGHDT and CDR2 YYEEEE. Variable domain in full (rest from reference TRBV5-6 and TRBJ2-7): DAGVTQSPTHLIKTRGQQVTLRCSPKSGHDTVSWYQQALGQGPQFIFQYYEEEERQRGNFPDRFSGHQFPNYSSELNVNALLLGDSALYLCASSPPTLTYEQYFGPGTRLTVT.

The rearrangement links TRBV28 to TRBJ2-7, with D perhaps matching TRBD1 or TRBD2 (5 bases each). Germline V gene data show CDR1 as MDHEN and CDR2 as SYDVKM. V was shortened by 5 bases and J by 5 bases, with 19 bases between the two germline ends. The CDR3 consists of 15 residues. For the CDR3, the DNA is TGTGCCAGCAGTCGATTAGGGGTGGGGGTGGACGAGCAGTACTTC. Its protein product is CASSRLGVGVDEQYF.

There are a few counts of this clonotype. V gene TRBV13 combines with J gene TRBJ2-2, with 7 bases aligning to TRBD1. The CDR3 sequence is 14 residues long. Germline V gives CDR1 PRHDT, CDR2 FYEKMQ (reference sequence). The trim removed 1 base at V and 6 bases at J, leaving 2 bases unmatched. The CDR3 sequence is CASSLARGSGELFF. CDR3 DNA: TGTGCCAGCAGCTTAGCCAGGGGGTCCGGGGAGCTGTTTTTT.

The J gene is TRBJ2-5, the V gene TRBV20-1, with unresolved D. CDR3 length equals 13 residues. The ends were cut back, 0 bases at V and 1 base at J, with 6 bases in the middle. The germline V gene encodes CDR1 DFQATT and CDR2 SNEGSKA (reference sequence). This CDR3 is CSARDGPQETQYF. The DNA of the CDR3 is TGCAGTGCTAGAGACGGGCCCCAAGAGACCCAGTACTTC.

The CDR3, as DNA: TGTGCCAGCAGCTTAATCGGAGGGGGAGAGAACACCGGGGAGCTGTTTTTT. Translated: CASSLIGGGENTGELFF. This chain connects TRBV11-2 to TRBJ2-2; D is perhaps TRBD1 or TRBD2 (6 bases each). CDR3 length equals 17 residues. The germline CDR1 and CDR2 sequences are SGHAT and FQNNGV. V shed 2 bases and J shed 1 base, with 14 bases lying between them. Based on the CDR3 plus reference TRBV11-2 and TRBJ2-2, the full variable domain is EAGVAQSPRYKIIEKRQSVAFWCNPISGHATLYWYQQILGQGPKLLIQFQNNGVVDDSQLPKDRFSAERLKGVDSTLKIQPAKLEDSAVYLCASSLIGGGENTGELFFGEGSRLTVL.

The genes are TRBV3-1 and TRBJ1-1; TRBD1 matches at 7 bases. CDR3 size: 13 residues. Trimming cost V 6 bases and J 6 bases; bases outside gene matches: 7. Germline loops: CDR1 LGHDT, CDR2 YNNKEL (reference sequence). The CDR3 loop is CASRQQGSAEAFF. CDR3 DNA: TGTGCCAGCAGGCAACAGGGGTCGGCTGAAGCTTTCTTT. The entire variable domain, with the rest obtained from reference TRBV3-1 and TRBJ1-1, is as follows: DTAVSQTPKYLVTQMGNDKSIKCEQNLGHDTMYWYKQDSKKFLKIMFSYNNKELIINETVPNRFSPKSPDKAHLNLHINSLELGDSAVYFCASRQQGSAEAFFGQGTRLTVV.

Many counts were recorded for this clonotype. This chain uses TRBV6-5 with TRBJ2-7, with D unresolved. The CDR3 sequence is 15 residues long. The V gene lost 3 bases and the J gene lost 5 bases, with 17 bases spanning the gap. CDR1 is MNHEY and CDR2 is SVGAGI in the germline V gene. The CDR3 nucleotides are TGTGCCAGCAGTTATTTCCTGGGTTTGGCCGACGAGCAGTACTTC. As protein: CASSYFLGLADEQYF.

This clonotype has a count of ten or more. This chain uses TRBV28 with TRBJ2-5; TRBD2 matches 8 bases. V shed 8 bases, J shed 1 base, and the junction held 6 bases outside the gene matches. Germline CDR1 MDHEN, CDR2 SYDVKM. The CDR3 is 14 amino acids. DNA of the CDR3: TGTGCCAGCGGGGGTAGCGGGGCCCAAGAGACCCAGTACTTC. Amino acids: CASGGSGAQETQYF. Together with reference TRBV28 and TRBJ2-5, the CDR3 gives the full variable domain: DVKVTQSSRYLVKRTGEKVFLECVQDMDHENMFWYRQDPGLGLRLIYFSYDVKMKEKGDIPEGYSVSREKKERFSLILESASTNQTSMYLCASGGSGAQETQYFGPGTRLLVL.

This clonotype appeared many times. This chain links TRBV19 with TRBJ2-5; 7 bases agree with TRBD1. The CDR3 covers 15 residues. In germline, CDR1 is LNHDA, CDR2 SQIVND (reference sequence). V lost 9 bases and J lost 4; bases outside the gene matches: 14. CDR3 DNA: TGTGCCAGCCGCAATATTGGGACAGCTTCAGAGACCCAGTACTTC. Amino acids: CASRNIGTASETQYF. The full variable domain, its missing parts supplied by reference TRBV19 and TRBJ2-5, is DGGITQSPKYLFRKEGQNVTLSCEQNLNHDAMYWYRQDPGQGLRLIYYSQIVNDFQKGDIAEGYSVSREKKESFPLTVTSAQKNPTAFYLCASRNIGTASETQYFGPGTRLLVL.

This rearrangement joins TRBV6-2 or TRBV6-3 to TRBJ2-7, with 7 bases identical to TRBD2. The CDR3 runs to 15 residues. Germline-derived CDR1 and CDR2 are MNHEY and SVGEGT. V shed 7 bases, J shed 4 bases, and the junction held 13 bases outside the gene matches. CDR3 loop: CASTLVGGSRYEQYF. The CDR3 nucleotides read TGTGCCAGCACTCTAGTGGGAGGGAGTCGATACGAGCAGTACTTC.